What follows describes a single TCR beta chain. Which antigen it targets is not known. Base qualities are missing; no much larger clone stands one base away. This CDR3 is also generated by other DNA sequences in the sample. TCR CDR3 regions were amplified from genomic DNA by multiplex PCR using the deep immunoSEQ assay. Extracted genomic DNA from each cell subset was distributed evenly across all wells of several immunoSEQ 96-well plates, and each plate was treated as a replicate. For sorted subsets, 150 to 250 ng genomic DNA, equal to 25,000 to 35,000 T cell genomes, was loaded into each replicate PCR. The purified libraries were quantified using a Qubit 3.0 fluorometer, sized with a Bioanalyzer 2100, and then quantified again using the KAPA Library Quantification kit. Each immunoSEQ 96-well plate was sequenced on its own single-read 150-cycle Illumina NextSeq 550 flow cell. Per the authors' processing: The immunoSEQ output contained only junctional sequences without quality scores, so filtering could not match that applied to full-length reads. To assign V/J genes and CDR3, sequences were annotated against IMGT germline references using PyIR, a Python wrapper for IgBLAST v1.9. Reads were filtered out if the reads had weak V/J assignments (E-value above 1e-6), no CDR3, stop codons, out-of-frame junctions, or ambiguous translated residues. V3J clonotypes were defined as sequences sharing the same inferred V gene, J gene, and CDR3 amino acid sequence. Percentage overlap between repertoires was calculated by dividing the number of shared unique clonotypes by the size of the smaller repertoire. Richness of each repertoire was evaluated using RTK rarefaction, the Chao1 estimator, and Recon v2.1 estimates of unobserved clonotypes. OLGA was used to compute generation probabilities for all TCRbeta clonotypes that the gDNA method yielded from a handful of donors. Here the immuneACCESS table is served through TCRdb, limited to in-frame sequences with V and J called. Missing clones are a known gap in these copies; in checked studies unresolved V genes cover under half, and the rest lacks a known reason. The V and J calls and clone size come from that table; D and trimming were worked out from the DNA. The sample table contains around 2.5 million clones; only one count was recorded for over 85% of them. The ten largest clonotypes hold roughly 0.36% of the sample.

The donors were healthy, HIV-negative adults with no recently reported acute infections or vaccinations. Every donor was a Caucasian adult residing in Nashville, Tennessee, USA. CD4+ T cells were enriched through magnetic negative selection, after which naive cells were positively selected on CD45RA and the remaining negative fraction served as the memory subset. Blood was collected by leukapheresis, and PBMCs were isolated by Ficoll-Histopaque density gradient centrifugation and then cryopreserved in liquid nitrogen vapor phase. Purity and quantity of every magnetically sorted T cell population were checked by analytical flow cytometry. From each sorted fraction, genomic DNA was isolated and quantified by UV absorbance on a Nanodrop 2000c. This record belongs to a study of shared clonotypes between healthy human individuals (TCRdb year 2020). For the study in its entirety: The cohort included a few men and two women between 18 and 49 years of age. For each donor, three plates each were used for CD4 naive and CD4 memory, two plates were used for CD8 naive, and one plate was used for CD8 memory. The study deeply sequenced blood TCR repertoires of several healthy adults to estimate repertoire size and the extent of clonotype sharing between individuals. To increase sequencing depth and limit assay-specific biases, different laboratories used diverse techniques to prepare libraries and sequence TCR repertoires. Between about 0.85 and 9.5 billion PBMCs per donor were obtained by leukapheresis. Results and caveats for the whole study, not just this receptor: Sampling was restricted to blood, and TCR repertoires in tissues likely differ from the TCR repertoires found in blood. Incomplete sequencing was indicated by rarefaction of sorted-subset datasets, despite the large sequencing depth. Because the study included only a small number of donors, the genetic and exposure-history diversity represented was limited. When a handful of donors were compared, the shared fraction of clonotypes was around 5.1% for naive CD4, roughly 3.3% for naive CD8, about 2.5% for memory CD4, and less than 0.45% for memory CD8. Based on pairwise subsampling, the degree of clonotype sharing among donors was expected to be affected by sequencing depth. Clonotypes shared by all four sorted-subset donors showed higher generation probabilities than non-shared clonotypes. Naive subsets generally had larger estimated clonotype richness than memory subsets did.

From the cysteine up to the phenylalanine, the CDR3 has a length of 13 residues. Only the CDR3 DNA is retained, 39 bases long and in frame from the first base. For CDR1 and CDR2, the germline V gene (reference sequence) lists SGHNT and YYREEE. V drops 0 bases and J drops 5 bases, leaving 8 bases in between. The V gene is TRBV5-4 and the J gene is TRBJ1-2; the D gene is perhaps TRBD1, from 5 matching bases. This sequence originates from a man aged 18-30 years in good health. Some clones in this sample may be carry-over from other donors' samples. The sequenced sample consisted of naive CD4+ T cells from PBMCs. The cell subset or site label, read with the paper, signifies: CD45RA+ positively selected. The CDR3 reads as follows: CASSLDRTYGYTF. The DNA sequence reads TGTGCCAGCAGCTTGGACAGGACTTATGGCTACACCTTC.